This T cell receptor (beta chain) was profiled in a study of Ad26.COV2.S vaccination and SARS-CoV-2 variants. As for treatment: approximately 18 received Ad26.COV2.S at low or high dose, single or two shots; a few received placebo; per-sample allocation not given. Collection of the samples took place on day 63 after the first injection of vaccine or placebo. With 5 bases removed from V and 6 bases from J, the gap between germline ends came to 11 bases. The CDR3 spans 13 residues. Germline loops: CDR1 SGHRS, CDR2 YFSETQ. The protocol was immunoSEQ multiplex PCR, while the TCRdb copy is restricted to in-frame clones and leaves out a portion. This sample yields roughly 300,000 clones, of which roughly 89% are seen a single time; 5% belongs to the top ten.

The sample in question was peripheral blood, obtained in a trial of Ad26.COV2.S vaccine versus placebo. This chain links TRBV5-1 with TRBJ2-2; a possible D gene is TRBD1 (5 bases). The receptor comes from a person aged 18-65 years who received the Ad26.COV2.S COVID-19 vaccine or a placebo. The CDR3: CASSEGAAGELFF. In nucleotides, the CDR3 is TGCGCCAGCAGTGAAGGGGCGGCCGGGGAGCTGTTTTTT.